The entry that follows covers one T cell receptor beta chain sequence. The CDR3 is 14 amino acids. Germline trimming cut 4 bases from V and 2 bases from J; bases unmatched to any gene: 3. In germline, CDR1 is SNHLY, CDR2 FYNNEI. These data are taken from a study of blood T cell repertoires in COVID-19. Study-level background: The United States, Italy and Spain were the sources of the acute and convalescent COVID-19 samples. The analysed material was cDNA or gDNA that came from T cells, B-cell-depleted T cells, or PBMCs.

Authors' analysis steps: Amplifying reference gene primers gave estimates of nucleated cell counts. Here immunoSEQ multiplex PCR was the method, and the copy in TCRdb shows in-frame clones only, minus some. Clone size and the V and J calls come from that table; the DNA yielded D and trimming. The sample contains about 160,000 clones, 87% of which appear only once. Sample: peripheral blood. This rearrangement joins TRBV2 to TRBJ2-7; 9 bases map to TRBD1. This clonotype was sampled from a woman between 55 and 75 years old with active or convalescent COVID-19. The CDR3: CASSGGQGPYEQYF. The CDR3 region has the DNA TGTGCCAGCAGTGGGGGACAGGGACCCTACGAGCAGTACTTC.